A selection of T cell receptor beta chains follows, all from one sample in a study of CD8 T cells in ankylosing spondylitis. TCRdb recomputed calls from the 5' RACE reads with MiXCR, one row per CDR3 protein. The repertoire holds roughly 130,000 distinct CDR3 sequences, with approximately 9.7% as singletons. Sequenced sample: blood, either unsorted or a sorted T cell fraction (not recorded which). The receptors here all came from a male donor with ankylosing spondylitis or in good health (not recorded which). The CDR3 runs from the conserved cysteine through the conserved F or W.

v_gene	j_gene	CDR3aa
TRBV7-2	TRBJ2-3	CASSYTGGFTDTQYF
TRBV5-1	TRBJ2-7	CASSFLFSYEQYF
TRBV12-3/TRBV12-4	TRBJ2-4	CASSFSWGSKNIQYF
TRBV20-1	TRBJ1-2	CSAGGGGRNYGYTF
TRBV7-8	TRBJ2-5	CASSQRTSGSAETQYF
TRBV7-2	TRBJ2-3	CASSSAGTRSTDTQYF
TRBV5-1	TRBJ2-5	CASRTQTVETQYF
TRBV7-9	TRBJ2-7	CASSVGLAGHSYEQYF
TRBV5-8	TRBJ2-1	CASSYLAVSYNEQFF
TRBV20-1	TRBJ2-7	CSARDTNRDEQYF
TRBV11-1	TRBJ2-1	CASSLYRGTSLSSYNEQFF
TRBV9	TRBJ2-1	CASSYGGLVNTYNEQFF
TRBV20-1	TRBJ2-2	CSARGLMAGELFF
TRBV29-1	TRBJ2-5	CSEDRGDGTQYF
TRBV7-2	TRBJ2-1	CASSLDDGRAYNEQFF
TRBV24-1	TRBJ2-1	CATSQGSFGNEQFF
TRBV12-3/TRBV12-4	TRBJ2-2	CASSLLAGTGTGELFF
TRBV7-9	TRBJ2-1	CASSLWGGGLDNEQFF
TRBV29-1	TRBJ2-3	CSVDGQTGIDPDTQYF
TRBV20-1	TRBJ2-1	CSARSLGGVVNEQFF
TRBV7-8	TRBJ2-6	CASSKMSFLTGANVLTF
TRBV27	TRBJ1-2	CASSFRAGYGYTF
TRBV29-1	TRBJ2-3	CSVARIDTDTQYF
TRBV7-2	TRBJ1-4	CASSSLGQAHEKLFF
TRBV7-9	TRBJ2-1	CASRAGLAGHDEQFF
TRBV7-2	TRBJ2-4	CASSLGQTSGAKNIQYF
TRBV7-2	TRBJ2-1	CASKPGTGGYNEQFF
TRBV11-1	TRBJ2-1	CASSLAFTRDRGAYNEQFF
TRBV20-1	TRBJ2-4	CSAYDRGNIQYF
TRBV5-1	TRBJ2-5	CASSLGGLAAMETQYF
TRBV6-2/TRBV6-3	TRBJ1-5	CASSYRPGRASDSNQPQHF
TRBV6-2/TRBV6-3	TRBJ2-3	CASRTRTSGSTDTQYF
TRBV5-1	TRBJ2-3	CASSATPGLAGVGDTQYF
TRBV20-1	TRBJ2-7	CSARDNTEYEQYF
TRBV18	TRBJ2-7	CASSPPTSGRAHEQYF
TRBV7-2	TRBJ2-5	CASSLARAGGQETQYF
TRBV9	TRBJ2-3	CASSVGSTSSTDTQYF
TRBV9	TRBJ2-7	CASSADVNSYEQYF
TRBV5-1	TRBJ2-3	CASSQAGGPSDTQYF
TRBV7-6	TRBJ1-1	CASSTVNTEAFF
TRBV9	TRBJ1-1	CASSAMMDQSPNLGAFF
TRBV24-1	TRBJ2-5	CATRGTIQETQYF
TRBV15	TRBJ2-1	CATSRGGLTSSYNEQFF
TRBV30	TRBJ2-7	CAWSVLHEQYF
TRBV6-2/TRBV6-3	TRBJ2-1	CASSYGTDYNEQFF
TRBV29-1	TRBJ1-5	CSATTGIGSQPQHF
TRBV20-1	TRBJ2-3	CSARLAGVSTDTQYF
TRBV12-3/TRBV12-4	TRBJ2-7	CASSFFSGKVDEQYF
TRBV3-1	TRBJ2-1	CASSPMGDSYNEQFF
TRBV10-3	TRBJ2-5	CAISELGDQETQYF
TRBV20-1	TRBJ2-7	CSARDWGQGIEQYF
TRBV27	TRBJ1-2	CASSSRQGNTSQHGYTF
TRBV12-3/TRBV12-4	TRBJ2-2	CASSLALDGELFF